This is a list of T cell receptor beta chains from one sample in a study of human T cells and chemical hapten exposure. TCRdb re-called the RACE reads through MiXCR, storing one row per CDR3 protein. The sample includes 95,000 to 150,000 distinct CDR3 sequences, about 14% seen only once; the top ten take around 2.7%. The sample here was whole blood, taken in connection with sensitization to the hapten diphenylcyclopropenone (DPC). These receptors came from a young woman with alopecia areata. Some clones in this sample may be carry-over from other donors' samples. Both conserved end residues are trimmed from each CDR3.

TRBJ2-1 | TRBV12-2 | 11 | ASRLAWEDEQF
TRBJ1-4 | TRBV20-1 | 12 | SARGAGTREKLF
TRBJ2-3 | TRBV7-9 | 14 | ASSQLRVTSTDTQY
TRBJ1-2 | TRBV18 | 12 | ASSPGRGLNGYT
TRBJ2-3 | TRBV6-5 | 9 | ASSSLDTQY
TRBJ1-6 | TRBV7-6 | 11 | ASSLGTGDTLH
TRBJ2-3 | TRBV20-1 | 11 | SAWTSGGNTQY
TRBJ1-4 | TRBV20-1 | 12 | SARKFATNEKLF
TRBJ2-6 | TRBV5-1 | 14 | ASSLAPGTGANVLT
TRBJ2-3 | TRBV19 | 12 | ASSAGTRRDTQY
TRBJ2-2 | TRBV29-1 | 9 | SVLNTGELF
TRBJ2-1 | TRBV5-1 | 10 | ASSSGYNEQF
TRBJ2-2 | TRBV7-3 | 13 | ASSFDSARSGELF
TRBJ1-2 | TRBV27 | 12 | ASRDRGLGYGYT
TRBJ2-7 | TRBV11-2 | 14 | ASSSLSGGGRREQY
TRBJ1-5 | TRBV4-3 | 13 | ASSQGPYSNQPQH
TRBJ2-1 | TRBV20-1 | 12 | SARPHRGRNEQF
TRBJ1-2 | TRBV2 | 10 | ASTLDPSGYT
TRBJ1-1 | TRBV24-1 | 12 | VTSGTGINTEAF
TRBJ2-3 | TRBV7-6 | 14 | ASSSSSGGSADTQY
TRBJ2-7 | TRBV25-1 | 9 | ASSGYYEQY
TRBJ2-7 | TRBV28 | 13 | ASSFRGQARYEQY
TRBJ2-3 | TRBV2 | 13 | ASDEQGFGTDTQY
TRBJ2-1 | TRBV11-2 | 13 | ASSSPTGPFTEQF
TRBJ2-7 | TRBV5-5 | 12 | ASSLRQPPYEQY
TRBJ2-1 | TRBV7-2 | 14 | ASRPRRANSYNEQF
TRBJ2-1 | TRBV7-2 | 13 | ASSLGHTVPNEQF
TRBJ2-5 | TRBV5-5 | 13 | ASSMAAATQETQY
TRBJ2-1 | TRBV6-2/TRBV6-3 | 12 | ASSFGQGPGEQF
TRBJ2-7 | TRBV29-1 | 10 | SVRTFPYEQY
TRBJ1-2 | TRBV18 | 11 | ASSQGPNYGYT
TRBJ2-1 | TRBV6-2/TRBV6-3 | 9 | ASSYHNEQF
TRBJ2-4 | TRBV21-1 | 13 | ASSKEDNPKNIQY
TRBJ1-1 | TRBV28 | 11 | ASSSAGGIAAF
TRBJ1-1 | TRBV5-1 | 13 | ASIPDGGPFTEAF
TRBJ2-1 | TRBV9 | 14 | ASSPLIPAGYNEQF
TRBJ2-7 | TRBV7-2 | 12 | ASSPNPNPIGGY
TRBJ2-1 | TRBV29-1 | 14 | SVEELQGLSYNEQF
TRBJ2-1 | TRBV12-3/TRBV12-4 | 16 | ASSFILTAGDSYNEQF
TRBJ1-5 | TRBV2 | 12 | ASSEDRDNQPQH
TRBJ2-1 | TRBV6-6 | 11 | ASNLQGSNEQF
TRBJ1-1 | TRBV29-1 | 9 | SGGGWTEAF
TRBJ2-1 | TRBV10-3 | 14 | AISELGDLIYNEQF
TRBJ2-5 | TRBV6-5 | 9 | ASRRGETQY
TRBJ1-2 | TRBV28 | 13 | ASTKGGGRGKGYT
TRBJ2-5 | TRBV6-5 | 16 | ASSYRGQALVPQETQY
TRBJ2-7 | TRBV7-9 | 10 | ASSPGPCEQY
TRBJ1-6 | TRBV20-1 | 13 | SARDRGRDVAPLH
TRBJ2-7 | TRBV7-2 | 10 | ASSRTNYEQY
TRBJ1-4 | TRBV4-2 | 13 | ASSHGTGRNEKLF
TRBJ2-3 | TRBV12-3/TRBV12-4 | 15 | ASSLSSQGAGTDTQY
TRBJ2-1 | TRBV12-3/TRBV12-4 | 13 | ASSSSGGVLDEQF
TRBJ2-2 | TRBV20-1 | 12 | SARRRGGTGELF
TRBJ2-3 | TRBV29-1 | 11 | SVEVYPTDTQY
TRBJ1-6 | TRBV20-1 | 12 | SASPGLLNSPLH
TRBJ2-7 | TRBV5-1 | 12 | ASSLGTSMYEQY
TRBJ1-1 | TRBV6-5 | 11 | ASSRRANTEAF
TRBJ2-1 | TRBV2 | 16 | ASSESAASGLIVYEQF
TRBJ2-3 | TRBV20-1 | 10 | SAIGGRDTQY
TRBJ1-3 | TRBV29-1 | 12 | SVKWASSGNTIY